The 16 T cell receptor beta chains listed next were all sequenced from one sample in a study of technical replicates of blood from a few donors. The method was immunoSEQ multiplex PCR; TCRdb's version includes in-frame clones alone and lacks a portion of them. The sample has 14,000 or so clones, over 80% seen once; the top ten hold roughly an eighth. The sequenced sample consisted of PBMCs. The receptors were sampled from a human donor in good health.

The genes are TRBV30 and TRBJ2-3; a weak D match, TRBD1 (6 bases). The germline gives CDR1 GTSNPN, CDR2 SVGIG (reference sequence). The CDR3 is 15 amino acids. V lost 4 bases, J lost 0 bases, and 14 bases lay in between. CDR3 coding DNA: TGTGCCTGGACCAGGGGTACAGCTAGCACAGATACGCAGTATTTT. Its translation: CAWTRGTASTDTQYF.

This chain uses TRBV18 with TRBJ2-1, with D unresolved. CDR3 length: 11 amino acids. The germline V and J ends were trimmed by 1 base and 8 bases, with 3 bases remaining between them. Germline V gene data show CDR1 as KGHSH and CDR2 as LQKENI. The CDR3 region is CASSPLDEQFF. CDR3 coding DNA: TGTGCCAGCTCACCACTAGATGAGCAGTTCTTC.

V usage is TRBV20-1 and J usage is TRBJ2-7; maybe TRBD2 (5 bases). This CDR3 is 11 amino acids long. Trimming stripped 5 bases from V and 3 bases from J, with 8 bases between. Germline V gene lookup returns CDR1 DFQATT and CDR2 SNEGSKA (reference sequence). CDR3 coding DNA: TGCAGTGCTGAGGGCAACTACGAGCAGTACTTC. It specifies CSAEGNYEQYF.

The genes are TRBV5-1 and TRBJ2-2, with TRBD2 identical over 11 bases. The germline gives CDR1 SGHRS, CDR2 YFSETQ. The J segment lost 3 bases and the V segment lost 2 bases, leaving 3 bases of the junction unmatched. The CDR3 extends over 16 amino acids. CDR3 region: CASSFSGRADTGELFF. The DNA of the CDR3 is TGCGCCAGCAGCTTTAGCGGGAGGGCCGACACCGGGGAGCTGTTTTTT.

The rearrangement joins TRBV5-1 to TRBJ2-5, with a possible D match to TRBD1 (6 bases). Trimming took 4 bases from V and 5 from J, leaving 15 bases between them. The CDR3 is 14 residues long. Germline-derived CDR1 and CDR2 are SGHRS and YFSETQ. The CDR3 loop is CASSQTQGGETQYF. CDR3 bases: TGCGCCAGCAGCCAAACACAGGGTGGGGAGACCCAGTACTTC.

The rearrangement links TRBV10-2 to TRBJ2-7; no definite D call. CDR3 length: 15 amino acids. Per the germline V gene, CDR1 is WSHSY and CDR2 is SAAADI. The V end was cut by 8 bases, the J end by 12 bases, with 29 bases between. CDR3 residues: CASSIPSDFTLVRYF. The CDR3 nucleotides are TGCGCCAGCTCCATACCATCCGATTTTACCCTGGTGCGGTACTTC.

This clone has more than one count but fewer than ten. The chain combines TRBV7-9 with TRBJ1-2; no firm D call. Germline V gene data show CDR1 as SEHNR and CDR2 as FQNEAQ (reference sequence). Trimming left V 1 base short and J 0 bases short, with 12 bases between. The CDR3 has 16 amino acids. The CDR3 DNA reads TGTGCCAGCAGCTTAGGTGGCGGGCGGTCTAACTATGGCTACACCTTC. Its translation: CASSLGGGRSNYGYTF.

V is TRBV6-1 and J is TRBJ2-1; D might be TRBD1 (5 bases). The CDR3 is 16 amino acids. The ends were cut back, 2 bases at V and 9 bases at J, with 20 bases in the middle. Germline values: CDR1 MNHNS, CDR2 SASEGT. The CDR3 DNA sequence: TGTGCCAGCAGTGAAAAAGGGGCAATGGCACTGGGTGAGCAGTTCTTC. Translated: CASSEKGAMALGEQFF.

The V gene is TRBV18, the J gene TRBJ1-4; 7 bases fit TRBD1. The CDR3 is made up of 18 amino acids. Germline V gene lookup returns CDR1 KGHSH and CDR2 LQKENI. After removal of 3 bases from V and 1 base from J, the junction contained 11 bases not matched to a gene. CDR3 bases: TGTGCCAGCTCACCTGTGGGACAGAGCTTCGTAACTAATGAAAAACTGTTTTTT. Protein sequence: CASSPVGQSFVTNEKLFF.

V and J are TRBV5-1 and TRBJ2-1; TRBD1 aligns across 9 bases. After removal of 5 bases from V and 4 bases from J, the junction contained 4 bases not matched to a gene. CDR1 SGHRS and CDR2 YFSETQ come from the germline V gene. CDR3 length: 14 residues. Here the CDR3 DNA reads TGCGCCAGCAGATGGACAGGGGATTACAATGAGCAGTTCTTC. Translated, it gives CASRWTGDYNEQFF.

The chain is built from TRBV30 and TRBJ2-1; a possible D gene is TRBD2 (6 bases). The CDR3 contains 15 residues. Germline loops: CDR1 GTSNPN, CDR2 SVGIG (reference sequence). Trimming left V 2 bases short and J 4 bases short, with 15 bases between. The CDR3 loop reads CAWSSDPGGYNEQFF. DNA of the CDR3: TGTGCCTGGAGTTCAGACCCCGGGGGATACAATGAGCAGTTCTTC.

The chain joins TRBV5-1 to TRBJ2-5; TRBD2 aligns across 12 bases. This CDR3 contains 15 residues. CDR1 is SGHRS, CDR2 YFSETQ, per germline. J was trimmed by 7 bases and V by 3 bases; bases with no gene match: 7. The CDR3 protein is CASSSLPSGGGTQYF. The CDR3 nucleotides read TGCGCCAGCAGCTCGCTTCCTAGCGGGGGGGGGACCCAGTACTTC. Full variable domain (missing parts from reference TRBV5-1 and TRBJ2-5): KAGVTQTPRYLIKTRGQQVTLSCSPISGHRSVSWYQQTPGQGLQFLFEYFSETQRNKGNFPGRFSGRQFSNSRSEMNVSTLELGDSALYLCASSSLPSGGGTQYFGPGTRLLVL.

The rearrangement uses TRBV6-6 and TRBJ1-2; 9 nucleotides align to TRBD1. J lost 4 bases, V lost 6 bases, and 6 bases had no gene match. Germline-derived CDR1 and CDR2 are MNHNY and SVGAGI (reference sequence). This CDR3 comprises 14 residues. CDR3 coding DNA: TGTGCCAGCAGGTCCGGGACAGGGATCTATGGCTACACCTTC. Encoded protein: CASRSGTGIYGYTF.

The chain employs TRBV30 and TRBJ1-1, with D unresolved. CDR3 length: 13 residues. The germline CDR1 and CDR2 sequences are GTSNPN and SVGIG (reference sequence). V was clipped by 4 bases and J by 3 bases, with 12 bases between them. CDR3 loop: CAWNPGLDTEAFF. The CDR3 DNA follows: TGTGCCTGGAACCCCGGGTTGGACACTGAAGCTTTCTTT.

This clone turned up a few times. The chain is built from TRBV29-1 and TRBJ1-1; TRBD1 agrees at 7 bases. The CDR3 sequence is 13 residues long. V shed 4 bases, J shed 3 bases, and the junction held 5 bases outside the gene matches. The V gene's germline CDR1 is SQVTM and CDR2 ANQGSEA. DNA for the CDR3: TGCAGCGTTGCGACAGGGACCGACACTGAAGCTTTCTTT. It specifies CSVATGTDTEAFF.

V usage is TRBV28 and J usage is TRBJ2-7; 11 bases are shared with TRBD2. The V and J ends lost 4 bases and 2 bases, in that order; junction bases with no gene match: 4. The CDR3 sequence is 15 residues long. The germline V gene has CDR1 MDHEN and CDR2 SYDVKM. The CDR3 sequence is CASSSLAGGTYEQYF. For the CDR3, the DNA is TGTGCCAGCAGTTCCCTAGCGGGAGGAACCTACGAGCAGTACTTC.